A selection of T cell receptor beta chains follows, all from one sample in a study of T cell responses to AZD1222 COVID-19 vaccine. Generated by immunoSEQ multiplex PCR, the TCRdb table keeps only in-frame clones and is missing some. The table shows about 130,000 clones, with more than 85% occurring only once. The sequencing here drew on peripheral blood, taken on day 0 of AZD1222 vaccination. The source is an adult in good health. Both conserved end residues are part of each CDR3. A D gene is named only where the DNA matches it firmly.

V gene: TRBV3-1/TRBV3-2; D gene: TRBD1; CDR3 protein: CASSQADRVGQPQHF
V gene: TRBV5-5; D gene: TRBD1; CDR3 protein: CASSLEWTGTEFAQYF
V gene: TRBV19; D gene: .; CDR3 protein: CASSTQGTTDTQYF
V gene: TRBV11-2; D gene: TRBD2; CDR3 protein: CASRGIAGRYEQYF
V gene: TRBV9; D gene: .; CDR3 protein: CASSRGTEGNTIYF
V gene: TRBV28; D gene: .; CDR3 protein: CASSLRTEAFF
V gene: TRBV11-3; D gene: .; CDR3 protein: CASSAWTTFIEKTQYF
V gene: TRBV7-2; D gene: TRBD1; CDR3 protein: CASSSNRGVIPEAFF
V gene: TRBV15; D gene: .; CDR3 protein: CATSRRGRVNQPQHF
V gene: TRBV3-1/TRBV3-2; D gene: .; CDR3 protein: CASSQDGTSYNEQFF
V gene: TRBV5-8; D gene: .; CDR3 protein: CASSLAVRGTEAFF
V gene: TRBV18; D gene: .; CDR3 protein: CASSPFRGDQPQHF
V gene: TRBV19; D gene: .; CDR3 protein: CASSPAGGNTIYF
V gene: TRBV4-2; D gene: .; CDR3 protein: CASSKLIRDWLDYEQYF
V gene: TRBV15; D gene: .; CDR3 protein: CATSRGSIGGFEQFF
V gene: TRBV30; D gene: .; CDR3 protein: CAWKEQSSGNTIYF
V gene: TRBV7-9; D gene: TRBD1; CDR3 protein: CASSFGTGSGYEQYF
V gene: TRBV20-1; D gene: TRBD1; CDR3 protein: CSASNRGWETQYF
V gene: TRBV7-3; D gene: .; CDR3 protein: CASGYGPLHSGNTIYF
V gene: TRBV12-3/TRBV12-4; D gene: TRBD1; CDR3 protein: CASSLGQGGGYTF
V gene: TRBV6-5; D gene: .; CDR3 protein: CASRGGGLHYGYTF
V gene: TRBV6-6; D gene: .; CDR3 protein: CASSYSRVYNEQFF
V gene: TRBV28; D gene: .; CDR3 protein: CASSLVGGRQPQHF
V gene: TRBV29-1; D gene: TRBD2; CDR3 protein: CSVEDQRAGGRETQYF
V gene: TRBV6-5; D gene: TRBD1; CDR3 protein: CASSFRGTGEAGAFF
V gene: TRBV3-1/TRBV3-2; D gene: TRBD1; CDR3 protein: CASSQGAGTGGREAFF
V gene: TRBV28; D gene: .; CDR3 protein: CASLSGGYGYTF
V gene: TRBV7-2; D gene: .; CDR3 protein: CASSFPTGYSGNTIYF
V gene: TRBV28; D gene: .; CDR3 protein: CASSPIGGINYGYTF
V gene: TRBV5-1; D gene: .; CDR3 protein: CASSAGSSGYNTEAFF
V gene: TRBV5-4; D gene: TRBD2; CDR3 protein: CASSQAAGGPSNEQFF
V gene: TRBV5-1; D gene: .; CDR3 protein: CASSLGYQGANEKLFF
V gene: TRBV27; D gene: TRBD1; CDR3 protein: CATWRQGLENTIYF
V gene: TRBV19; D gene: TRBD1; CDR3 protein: CASSARQGARMVQPQHF
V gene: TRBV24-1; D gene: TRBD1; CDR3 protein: CATSVGQGVGYGYTF
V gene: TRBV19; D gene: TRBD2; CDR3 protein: CASSKLLAGYHEQYF
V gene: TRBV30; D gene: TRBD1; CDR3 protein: CAWSRDRDTEAFF